This record concerns one T cell receptor (beta chain) sequence. The table came from immunoSEQ multiplex PCR; TCRdb's copy has only in-frame clones and leaves some out. The profile shows roughly 91,000 clones, approximately 76% of them singletons. These data come from a study of blood T cell repertoires in COVID-19. Study in general: The study drew acute and convalescent COVID-19 samples from the United States, Italy and Spain. Sources were T cells, B-cell-depleted T cells, or PBMCs; the material itself was cDNA or gDNA.

Input material: peripheral blood. This clonotype originated in a man aged 65 to 85 with acute or convalescent COVID-19.

The CDR3 region is CASSSRAGGTDTQYF. The CDR3 coding sequence is TGTGCCAGCAGCTCTCGGGCGGGGGGAACAGATACGCAGTATTTT. V usage is TRBV7-9 and J usage is TRBJ2-3; 8 bases map to TRBD2. With V trimmed by 4 bases and J by 3 bases, 6 bases remained unmatched. The V gene's germline CDR1 is SEHNR and CDR2 FQNEAQ (reference sequence). This CDR3 spans 15 amino acids.